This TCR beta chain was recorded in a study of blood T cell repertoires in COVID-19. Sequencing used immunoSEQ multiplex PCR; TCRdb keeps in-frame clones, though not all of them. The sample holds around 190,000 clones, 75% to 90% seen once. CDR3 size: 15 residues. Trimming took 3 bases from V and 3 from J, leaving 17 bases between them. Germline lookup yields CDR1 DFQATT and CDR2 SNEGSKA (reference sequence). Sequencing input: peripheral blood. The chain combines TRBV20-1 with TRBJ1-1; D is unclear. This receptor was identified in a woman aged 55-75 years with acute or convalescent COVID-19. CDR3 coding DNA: TGCAGTGCTAGTAGGAGGAGCAAGCCTTACACTGAAGCTTTCTTT. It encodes CSASRRSKPYTEAFF.